This T cell receptor (beta chain) was identified during a study of T cells in Graves' hyperthyroidism and ophthalmopathy. Study-wide results and caveats: Blood shared most expanded thyroid clonotypes above 0.001. Ophthalmopathy was separated from stable hyperthyroidism by a 13 V-J model.

With 4 bases removed from V and 4 bases from J, the gap between germline ends came to 20 bases. The CDR3 is 16 residues long. Looked up from germline, CDR1 is SGHNT and CDR2 is YYREEE (reference sequence). TCR beta CDR3 regions were amplified from RNA transcripts. The HTBI set primed first-round TCR CDR3 RT-PCR. TCRdb itself ran the multiplex PCR reads through MiXCR, one entry per CDR3 protein. The repertoire holds over 300,000 distinct CDR3 sequences, with 14% as singletons. This clonotype was detected many times. Its antigen is currently unknown. Each patient was aged 18 to 65 and had newly diagnosed hyperthyroidism of under 2 months' duration.

The specimen sequenced was blood. The chain joins TRBV5-4 to TRBJ1-1, with a tentative D call TRBD1 (5 bases). The TCR was taken from a woman in her sixties or seventies with Graves' hyperthyroidism. CDR3 amino acids: CASSPGQRWSSTEAFF. The CDR3, as DNA: TGTGCCAGCAGCCCCGGACAAAGGTGGTCGAGCACTGAAGCTTTCTTT.